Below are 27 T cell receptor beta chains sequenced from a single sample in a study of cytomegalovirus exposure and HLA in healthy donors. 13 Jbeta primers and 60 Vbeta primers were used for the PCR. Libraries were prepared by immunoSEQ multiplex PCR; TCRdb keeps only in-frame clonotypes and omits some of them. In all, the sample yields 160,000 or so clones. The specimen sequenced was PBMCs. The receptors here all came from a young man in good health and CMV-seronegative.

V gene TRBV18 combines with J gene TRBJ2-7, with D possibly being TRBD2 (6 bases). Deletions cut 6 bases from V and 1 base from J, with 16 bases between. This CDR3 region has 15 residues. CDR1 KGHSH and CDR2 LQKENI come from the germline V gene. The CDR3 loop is CASSPTSSSSYEQYF. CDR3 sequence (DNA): TGTGCCAGCTCGCCTACTAGCTCTTCTTCCTACGAGCAGTACTTC.

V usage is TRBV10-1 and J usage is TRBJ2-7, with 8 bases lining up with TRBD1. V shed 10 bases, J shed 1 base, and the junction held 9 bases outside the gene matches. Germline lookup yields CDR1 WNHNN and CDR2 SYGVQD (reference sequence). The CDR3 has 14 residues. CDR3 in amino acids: CATVGGQESYEQYF. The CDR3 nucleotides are TGCGCCACCGTCGGGGGACAGGAATCCTACGAGCAGTACTTC.

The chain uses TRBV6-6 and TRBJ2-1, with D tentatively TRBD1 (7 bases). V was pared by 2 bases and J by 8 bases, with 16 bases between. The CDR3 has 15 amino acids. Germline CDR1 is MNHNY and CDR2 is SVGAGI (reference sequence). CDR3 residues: CASSYSRGALDEQFF. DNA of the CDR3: TGTGCCAGCAGTTACAGCAGGGGGGCTCTTGATGAGCAGTTCTTC.

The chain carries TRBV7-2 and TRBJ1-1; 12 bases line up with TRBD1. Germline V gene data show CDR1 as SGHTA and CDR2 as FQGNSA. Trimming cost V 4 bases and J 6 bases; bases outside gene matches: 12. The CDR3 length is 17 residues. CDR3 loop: CASSYIGTGGSTAEAFF. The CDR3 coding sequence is TGTGCCAGCAGCTACATAGGGACAGGGGGCAGTACAGCTGAAGCTTTCTTT.

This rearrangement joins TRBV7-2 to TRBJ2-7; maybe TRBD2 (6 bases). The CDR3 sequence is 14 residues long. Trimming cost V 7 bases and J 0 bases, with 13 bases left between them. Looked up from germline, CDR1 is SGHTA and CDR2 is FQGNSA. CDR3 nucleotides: TGTGCCAGCAAGAGGCGGGAATTCTCCTACGAGCAGTACTTC. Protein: CASKRREFSYEQYF.

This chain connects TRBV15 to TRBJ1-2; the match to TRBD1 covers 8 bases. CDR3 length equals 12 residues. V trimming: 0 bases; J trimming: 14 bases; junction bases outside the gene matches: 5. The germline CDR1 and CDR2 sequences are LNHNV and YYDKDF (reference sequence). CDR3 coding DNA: TGTGCCACCAGCAGAGATGGCAGGGGGCTGACCTTC. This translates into CATSRDGRGLTF.

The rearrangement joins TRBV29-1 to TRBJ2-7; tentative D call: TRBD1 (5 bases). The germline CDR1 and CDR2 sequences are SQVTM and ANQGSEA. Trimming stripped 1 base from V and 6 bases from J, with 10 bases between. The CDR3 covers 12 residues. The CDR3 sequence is CSVEVQAAEQYF. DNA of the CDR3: TGCAGCGTTGAAGTACAGGCCGCCGAGCAGTACTTC.

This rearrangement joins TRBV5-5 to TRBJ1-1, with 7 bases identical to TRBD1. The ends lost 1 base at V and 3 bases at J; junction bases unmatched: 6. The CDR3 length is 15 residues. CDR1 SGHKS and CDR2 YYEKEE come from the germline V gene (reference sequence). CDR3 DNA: TGTGCCAGCAGCTTGAGGTTCCAGGGGGACACTGAAGCTTTCTTT. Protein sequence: CASSLRFQGDTEAFF.

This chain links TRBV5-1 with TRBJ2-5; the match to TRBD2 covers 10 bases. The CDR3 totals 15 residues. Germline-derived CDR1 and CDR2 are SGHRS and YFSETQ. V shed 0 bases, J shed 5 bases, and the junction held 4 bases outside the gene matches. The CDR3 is CASSLGTSGYETQYF. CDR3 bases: TGCGCCAGCAGCTTGGGGACTAGCGGTTACGAGACCCAGTACTTC.

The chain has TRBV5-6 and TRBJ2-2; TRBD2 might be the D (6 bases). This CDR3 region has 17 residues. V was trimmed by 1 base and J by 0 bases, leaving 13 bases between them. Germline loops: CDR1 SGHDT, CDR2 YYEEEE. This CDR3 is CASSLLSGAANTGELFF. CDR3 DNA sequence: TGTGCCAGCAGCTTGTTATCGGGAGCCGCGAACACCGGGGAGCTGTTTTTT. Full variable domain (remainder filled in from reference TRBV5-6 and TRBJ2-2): DAGVTQSPTHLIKTRGQQVTLRCSPKSGHDTVSWYQQALGQGPQFIFQYYEEEERQRGNFPDRFSGHQFPNYSSELNVNALLLGDSALYLCASSLLSGAANTGELFFGEGSRLTVL.

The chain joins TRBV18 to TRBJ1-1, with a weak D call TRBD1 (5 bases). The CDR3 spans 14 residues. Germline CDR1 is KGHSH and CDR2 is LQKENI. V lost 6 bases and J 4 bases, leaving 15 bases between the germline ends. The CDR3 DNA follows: TGTGCCAGCTCCGGGGGGGTCCCTTTCACTGAAGCTTTCTTT. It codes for CASSGGVPFTEAFF.

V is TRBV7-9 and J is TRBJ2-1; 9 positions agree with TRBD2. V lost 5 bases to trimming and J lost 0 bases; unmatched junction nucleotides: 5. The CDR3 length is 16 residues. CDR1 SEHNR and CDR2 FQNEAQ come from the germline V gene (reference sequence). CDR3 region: CASSATSGGSYNEQFF. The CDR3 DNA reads TGTGCCAGCAGCGCGACTAGCGGAGGCTCCTACAATGAGCAGTTCTTC.

The CDR3 loop is CASSFRTVRRTDTQYF. The CDR3 DNA reads as TGTGCCAGCAGCTTCCGGACTGTGAGACGCACAGATACGCAGTATTTT. The V and J genes are TRBV7-6 and TRBJ2-3; TRBD2 might be the D (5 bases). The CDR3 length is 16 residues. Germline V lookup: CDR1 SGHVS, CDR2 FNYEAQ. The V end lost 3 bases, the J end lost 1 base, and 14 bases lay between the germline ends.

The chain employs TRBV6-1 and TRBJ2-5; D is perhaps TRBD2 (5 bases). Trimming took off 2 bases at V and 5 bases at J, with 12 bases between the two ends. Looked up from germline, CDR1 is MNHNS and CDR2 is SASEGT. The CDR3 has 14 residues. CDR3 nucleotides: TGTGCCAGCAGTGAACGGGGTTCCGGGGAGACCCAGTACTTC. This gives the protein CASSERGSGETQYF.

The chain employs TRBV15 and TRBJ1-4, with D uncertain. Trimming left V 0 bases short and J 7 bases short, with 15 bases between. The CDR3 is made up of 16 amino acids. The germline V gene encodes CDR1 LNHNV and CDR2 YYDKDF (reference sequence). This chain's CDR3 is CATSRERAILGEKLFF. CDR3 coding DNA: TGTGCCACCAGCAGAGAGCGGGCGATTTTAGGTGAAAAACTGTTTTTT.

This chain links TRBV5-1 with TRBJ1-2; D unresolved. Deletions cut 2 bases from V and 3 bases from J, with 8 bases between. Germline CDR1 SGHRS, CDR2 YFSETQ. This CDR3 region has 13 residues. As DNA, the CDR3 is TGCGCCAGCAGCTTAGCCCAGGACTATGGCTACACCTTC. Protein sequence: CASSLAQDYGYTF.

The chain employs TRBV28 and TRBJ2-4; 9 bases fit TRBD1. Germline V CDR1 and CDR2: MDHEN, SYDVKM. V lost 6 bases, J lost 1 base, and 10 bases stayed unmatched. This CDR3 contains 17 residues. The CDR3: CASSLLQGAGAKNIQYF. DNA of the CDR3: TGTGCCAGCAGCCTGTTACAGGGGGCTGGGGCCAAAAACATTCAGTACTTC.

The CDR3 protein is CASSPRGGAYEQYF. The CDR3 DNA follows: TGTGCCAGCAGCCCCCGTGGGGGGGCCTACGAGCAGTACTTC. The rearrangement links TRBV11-3 to TRBJ2-7, with 7 nucleotides matching TRBD2. Per germline, CDR1 SGHNT and CDR2 YENEEA. The CDR3 has 14 amino acids. V shed 5 bases and J 2 bases; nucleotides not matched to a gene: 6.

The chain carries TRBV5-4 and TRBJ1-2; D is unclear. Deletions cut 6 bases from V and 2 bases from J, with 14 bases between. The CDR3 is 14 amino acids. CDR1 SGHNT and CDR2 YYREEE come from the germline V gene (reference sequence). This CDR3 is CASTISPMNYGYTF. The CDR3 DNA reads TGTGCCAGCACTATCTCCCCAATGAACTATGGCTACACCTTC.

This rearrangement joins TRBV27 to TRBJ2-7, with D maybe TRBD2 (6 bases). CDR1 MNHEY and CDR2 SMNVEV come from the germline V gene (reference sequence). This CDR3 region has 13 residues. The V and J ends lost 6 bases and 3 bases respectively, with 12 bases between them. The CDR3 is CASSPSAGYEQYF. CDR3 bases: TGTGCCAGCAGCCCTAGCGCCGGCTACGAGCAGTACTTC.

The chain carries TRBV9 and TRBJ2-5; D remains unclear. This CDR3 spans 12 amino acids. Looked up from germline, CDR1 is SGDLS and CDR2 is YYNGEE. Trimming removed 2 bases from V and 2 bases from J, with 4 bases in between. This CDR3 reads CASSVYQETQYF. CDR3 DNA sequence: TGTGCCAGCAGCGTGTATCAAGAGACCCAGTACTTC.

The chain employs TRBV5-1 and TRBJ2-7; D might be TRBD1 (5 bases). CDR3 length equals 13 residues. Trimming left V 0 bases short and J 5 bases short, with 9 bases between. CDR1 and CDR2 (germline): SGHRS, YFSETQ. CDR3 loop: CASSLEGYNEQYF. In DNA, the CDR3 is TGCGCCAGCAGCTTGGAGGGGTACAACGAGCAGTACTTC.

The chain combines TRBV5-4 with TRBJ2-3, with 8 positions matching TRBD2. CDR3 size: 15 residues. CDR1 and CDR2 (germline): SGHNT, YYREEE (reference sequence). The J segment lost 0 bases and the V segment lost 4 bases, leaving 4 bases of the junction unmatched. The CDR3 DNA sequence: TGTGCCAGCAGCCCCTCTAGCGGGAGCACAGATACGCAGTATTTT. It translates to CASSPSSGSTDTQYF.

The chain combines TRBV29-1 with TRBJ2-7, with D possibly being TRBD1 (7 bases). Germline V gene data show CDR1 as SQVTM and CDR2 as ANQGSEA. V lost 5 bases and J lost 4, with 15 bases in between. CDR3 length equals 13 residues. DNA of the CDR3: TGCAGCGTTTCCACAGGGGAGGCTTACGAGCAGTACTTC. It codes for CSVSTGEAYEQYF.

Here the CDR3 DNA reads TGTGCCAGCAGCTTGGCTAGCGGTGTGTACGAGCAGTACTTC. Translation: CASSLASGVYEQYF. This rearrangement joins TRBV7-9 to TRBJ2-7, with 7 nucleotides matching TRBD2. Trimming cost V 3 bases and J 4 bases; bases outside gene matches: 6. This CDR3 spans 14 amino acids. In germline, CDR1 is SEHNR, CDR2 FQNEAQ (reference sequence). The whole variable domain, remainder taken from reference TRBV7-9 and TRBJ2-7, is DTGVSQNPRHKITKRGQNVTFRCDPISEHNRLYWYRQTLGQGPEFLTYFQNEAQLEKSRLLSDRFSAERPKGSFSTLEIQRTEQGDSAMYLCASSLASGVYEQYFGPGTRLTVT.

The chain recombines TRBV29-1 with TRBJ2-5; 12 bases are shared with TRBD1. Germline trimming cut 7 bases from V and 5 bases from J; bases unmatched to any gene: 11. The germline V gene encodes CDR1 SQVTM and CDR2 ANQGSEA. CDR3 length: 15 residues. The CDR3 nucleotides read TGCAGCGCCATGGGACAGGGGGCGAAGGGGGAGACCCAGTACTTC. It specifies CSAMGQGAKGETQYF.

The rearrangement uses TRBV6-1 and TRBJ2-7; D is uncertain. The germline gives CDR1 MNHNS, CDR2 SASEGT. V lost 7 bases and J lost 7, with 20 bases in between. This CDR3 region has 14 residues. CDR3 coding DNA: TGTGCCAGCAACGAATTGTTCGGTCCGAGGGAGCAGTACTTC. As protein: CASNELFGPREQYF.